These T cell receptor beta chains were read from a single sample in a study of cytomegalovirus exposure and HLA in healthy donors. Profiled with immunoSEQ multiplex PCR; TCRdb holds only in-frame clones, not every one. Of 130,000 or so clones listed, over 60% are singletons. Sequenced material: PBMCs. Every receptor here comes from a female donor in good health and CMV-seronegative. CDR3s leave out the opening cysteine and the closing phenylalanine or tryptophan. For some rows the clone size is stated as once, few or many, or as a class when expanded; others skip it.

TRBJ1-1 | 12 | TRBV2 | few | ASSEVGGRTEAF
TRBJ1-1 | 14 | TRBV11-2 | - | ASSLGPGGVNTEAF
TRBJ2-7 | 12 | TRBV7-9 | once | ASSKGQGDHEQY
TRBJ1-1 | 11 | TRBV7-7 | - | ASSADRNTEAF
TRBJ2-7 | 11 | TRBV6-6 | few | AIGMGAAYEQY
TRBJ1-2 | 10 | TRBV5-6 | - | ASSASGYGYT
TRBJ2-5 | 11 | TRBV7-3 | - | ASSLGVQETQY
TRBJ2-6 | 16 | TRBV15 | - | ATSKTGAYPSGANVLT
TRBJ1-1 | 17 | TRBV19 | - | ASSIETGGTGGMNTEAF
TRBJ1-3 | 14 | TRBV6-5 | - | ASSWGDGSSGNTIY
TRBJ2-2 | 14 | TRBV10-3 | - | AISERQGANTGELF
TRBJ2-7 | 13 | TRBV10-1 | few | ASSSETGTNYEQY
TRBJ2-3 | 11 | TRBV10-3 | - | ATTTIATDTQY
TRBJ2-1 | 16 | TRBV2 | - | ASSEVGGGNIGGNEQF
TRBJ2-1 | 9 | TRBV10-1 | - | ASSESDEQF
TRBJ2-3 | 13 | TRBV27 | - | ASSLGLVPGDTQY
TRBJ1-1 | 12 | TRBV2 | few | ASSEDRGNTEAF
TRBJ1-1 | 13 | TRBV6-6 | - | ASSPRQGAYTEAF
TRBJ2-5 | 12 | TRBV6-1 | - | ANIRTGSFETQY
TRBJ2-5 | 10 | TRBV5-4 | few | ASSRDRETQY
TRBJ2-4 | 12 | TRBV6-5 | few | ASSEGQGADIQY
TRBJ2-5 | 14 | TRBV27 | - | ASSSRTSGGQETQY
TRBJ1-1 | 11 | TRBV25-1 | - | ASSAGGRTEAF
TRBJ2-3 | 14 | TRBV13 | - | ASSLLGLAGTDTQY
TRBJ1-2 | 12 | TRBV28 | - | ASSIDRGLGGYT
TRBJ2-7 | 11 | TRBV14 | - | ASSERGIYEQY
TRBJ2-3 | 12 | TRBV27 | - | ASSLGGTGEAQY
TRBJ1-5 | 14 | TRBV19 | - | ASSIGGQGGGQPQH
TRBJ2-5 | 14 | TRBV5-1 | - | ASSIYSGGTGETQY
TRBJ1-2 | 12 | TRBV18 | - | ASSPPDRAEGYT
TRBJ1-1 | 12 | TRBV9 | - | ASSGGQPNTEAF
TRBJ2-7 | 9 | TRBV2 | few | ASEEDRAQY
TRBJ2-3 | 15 | TRBV4-2 | - | ASSQEGALAGTDTQY
TRBJ1-1 | 13 | TRBV5-1 | once | ASSWGGGVNTEAF
TRBJ2-7 | 12 | TRBV2 | - | ASSVRGPPYEQY
TRBJ2-7 | 13 | TRBV7-9 | - | ASSSATGRSYEQY
TRBJ1-5 | 12 | TRBV5-1 | - | ASSPLGLNQPQH
TRBJ1-5 | 11 | TRBV30 | - | AWRGENNQPQH
- | 13 | TRBV19 | - | ASSIGAALVYEQY
TRBJ1-5 | 14 | TRBV15 | once | ATSRDGQGVHQPQH
TRBJ2-4 | 14 | TRBV7-9 | - | ASSIQTGGALNIQY
TRBJ2-7 | 14 | TRBV28 | - | ASSFNPTGGDYEQY
TRBJ2-3 | 14 | TRBV27 | - | ASSHAGDSRTDTQY
TRBJ1-6 | 12 | TRBV6-6 | - | ASSYTEANSPLH
TRBJ2-4 | 14 | TRBV21-1 | - | ASPGLGGGSGNIQY
TRBJ2-7 | 12 | TRBV9 | - | ASSVAGGINEQY
TRBJ1-4 | 12 | TRBV7-9 | - | ASSLGQGDEKLF
TRBJ1-1 | 15 | TRBV7-2 | - | ASSLAKGGPLNTEAF
TRBJ2-1 | 14 | TRBV27 | - | ASSLQSGTDYNEQF
TRBJ2-3 | 14 | TRBV7-3 | - | ASSLVGGSTSDTQY